This paragraph covers one T cell receptor beta chain sequence. TCRdb's copy holds only in-frame clones and misses some; the assay was immunoSEQ multiplex PCR. Among some 530,000 clones listed, approximately 78% were seen once. The sample belongs to a study of shared clonotypes between healthy human individuals. Sequenced: PBMCs. The source is a woman aged 40 to 55 in good health. Some clones in this sample may be carry-over from other donors' samples.

CDR3 sequence reads: CASSVAGDGTQYF. The DNA for the CDR3 is TGTGCCAGCAGTGTAGCGGGAGACGGGACCCAGTACTTC. The chain carries TRBV2 and TRBJ2-5; TRBD2 matches 9 bases. Germline V CDR1 and CDR2: SNHLY, FYNNEI. V lost 4 bases and J lost 7; bases outside the gene matches: 4. This CDR3 comprises 13 residues. Complete variable domain (other parts from reference TRBV2 and TRBJ2-5): EPEVTQTPSHQVTQMGQEVILRCVPISNHLYFYWYRQILGQKVEFLVSFYNNEISEKSEIFDDQFSVERPDGSNFTLKIRSTKLEDSAMYFCASSVAGDGTQYFGPGTRLLVL.